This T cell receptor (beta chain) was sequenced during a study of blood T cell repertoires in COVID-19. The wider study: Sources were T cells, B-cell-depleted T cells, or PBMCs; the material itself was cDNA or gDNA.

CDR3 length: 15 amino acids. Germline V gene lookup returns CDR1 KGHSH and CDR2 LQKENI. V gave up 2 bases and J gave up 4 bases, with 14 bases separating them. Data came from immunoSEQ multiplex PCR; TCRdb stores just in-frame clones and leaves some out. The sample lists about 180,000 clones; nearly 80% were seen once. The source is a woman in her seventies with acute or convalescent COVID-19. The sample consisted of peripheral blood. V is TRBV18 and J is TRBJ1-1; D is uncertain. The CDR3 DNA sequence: TGTGCCAGCTCACCAACGATGAGCATTTCCACTGAAGCTTTCTTT. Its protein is CASSPTMSISTEAFF.